These 2 T cell receptor beta chains share one sample of origin, sequenced in a study of blood T cell repertoires in COVID-19. The assay was immunoSEQ multiplex PCR, and TCRdb's table has in-frame clones only and misses some. The repertoire holds 90,000 to 150,000 clones, with approximately 85% as singletons. The specimen sequenced was peripheral blood. The receptors were sampled from a man older than 75 with acute or convalescent COVID-19.

This chain connects TRBV5-4 to TRBJ1-5; 10 nucleotides line up with TRBD1. The CDR3 is 16 amino acids. V trimming: 4 bases; J trimming: 6 bases; junction bases outside the gene matches: 10. Germline CDR1 and CDR2: SGHNT and YYREEE (reference sequence). The CDR3 nucleotides are TGTGCCAGCAGCCTTCAAGGACAGGGGGGGCGTCAGCCCCAGCATTTT. Translating gives CASSLQGQGGRQPQHF.

Only one count was recorded for this clone. The V and J genes are TRBV29-1 and TRBJ2-5, with 10 bases lining up with TRBD1. The germline V gene has CDR1 SQVTM and CDR2 ANQGSEA. Trimming at V came to 8 bases and at J to 7 bases, leaving 22 bases not matched to a gene. CDR3 length: 17 residues. In DNA form, the CDR3 reads TGCAGCACAAGGGACAGGGGACTCCAACCAAGCTTTGGGACCCAGTACTTC. Protein product: CSTRDRGLQPSFGTQYF.